This T cell receptor beta chain emerged from a study of T cells in Graves' hyperthyroidism and ophthalmopathy (dated by TCRdb to between 2017 and 2020). As for the study more broadly: Peripheral blood samples were taken at the time of initial diagnosis, prior to any treatment. A discovery cohort of around 100 patients, roughly 45 with Graves' ophthalmopathy and roughly 59 with stable Graves' hyperthyroidism, was used to find distinguishing TCR V-J signatures. An independent validation cohort of about 20 hyperthyroidism patients and 17 patients who later progressed to ophthalmopathy tested prospective prediction of ophthalmopathy. The roughly 91 discovery patients were randomly split 7:3 into training and test sets. The study also compared thyroid tissue and blood T-cell repertoires from 5 to 7 Graves' hyperthyroidism patients. Once sampling was done, hyperthyroidism patients were given methimazole at a starting dose of 30 mg daily, whereas ophthalmopathy patients were given high-dose intravenous methylprednisolone. The paper describes TCR Vbeta CDR3 sequencing of 135 peripheral blood samples, made up of roughly 45 ophthalmopathy patients, 70 to 75 hyperthyroidism patients and roughly 17 progressor patients. On the study overall, not on this receptor specifically: No statistical method was used to fix the sample size in advance, and group allocation was not hidden from the investigators. Most expanded thyroid clonotypes (frequency above 0.001) were also detected in blood, suggesting blood repertoires may reflect thyroid immune responses. Ophthalmopathy was separated from stable hyperthyroidism by a 13 V-J signature model, with 85% to 90% sensitivity and roughly 84% specificity obtained in cross-validation and 80%/75% obtained in testing. In validation, the model predicted progression to ophthalmopathy a median of about 5.9 months before onset, with about 67% sensitivity and nearly 75% specificity.

In the ophthalmopathy patients, disease was moderately to severely active, with a Clinical Activity Score of 3 or more, a NOSPECS grade of 4 or more, and a duration of less than 3 months. The study excluded patients with uncontrolled infections, other autoimmune diseases, pregnancy or lactation. Clinical symptoms, serum thyroxine and TRAb, thyroid ultrasound, and orbital computed tomography formed the basis for the diagnoses. PBMCs were separated from approximately 10 ml of fresh peripheral blood using Ficoll-Paque density gradient centrifugation. Total RNA was extracted with Trizol reagent, and quality was checked on an Agilent 2100 Bioanalyzer. The TCR beta CDR3 regions were amplified from RNA transcripts. The TCR CDR3 was subjected to a first round of RT-PCR using the HTBI primer set and the Qiagen OneStep RT-PCR kit. Libraries were constructed in a second round of multiplex PCR, after which size selection and purification were performed. Paired-end sequencing of the libraries was performed with 100 bp reads on an Illumina HiSeq2000. In the paper's pipeline: SOAPnuke was used to process the raw data, removing reads that contained adapters or uncalled bases, had a mean Phred below 15, or lacked an exact match to the constant primer or identifier. COPE v1.2.5 was used to merge high-quality paired reads, and clonotypes were defined as unique nucleotide sequences. MiTCR v1.1 was used to align the clonotypes against IMGT TRBV, TRBD and TRBJ reference segments. Only V-J combinations with frequency above 0.0001, covering 98% to 99.2% of repertoires, were analysed. A TCS score was defined as the ratio between F50 (clonal expansion) and ExV (chaos), using BLOSUM62-based TCRdist between CDR3 peptides within each V-J. Welch's t-statistics and random forest reduced roughly 540 V-J features to 10 to 15, which were used in a naive Bayes classifier (R e1071). TCRdb reanalyzed the raw reads on its own, using fastp at Q25 for trimming and MiXCR for clone calling, and kept in-frame beta chains. Rows merge per CDR3 protein into single entries with the most common DNA and genes. TCRdb assigned the V and J calls; the authors' analysis was not used. This sample lists around 600,000 distinct CDR3 sequences; roughly 15% were detected once. The top ten clonotypes cover roughly 3% of the sample.

The germline ends are 6 bases apart after V is trimmed by 2 bases and J by 5 bases. CDR1 and CDR2 (MNHEY, SVGEGT) derive from the germline V gene. Counted from cysteine to phenylalanine, this CDR3 has 13 amino acids. Of the read, only the CDR3 DNA is kept; its 39 bases are in frame from base 1. This clonotype was seen more than once but under ten times. This clone's antigen is unknown. Base qualities were left out, and no much larger clone turns up one base away. The TCR comes from a woman between 40 and 50 years old with Graves' ophthalmopathy. The chain was built from TRBV6-2 or TRBV6-3 and TRBJ1-4; confidence is insufficient to name the D gene. The material sequenced was blood. The nucleotides read TGTGCCAGCAGTTACGTGGTGAATGAAAAACTGTTTTTT. It translates as CASSYVVNEKLFF.